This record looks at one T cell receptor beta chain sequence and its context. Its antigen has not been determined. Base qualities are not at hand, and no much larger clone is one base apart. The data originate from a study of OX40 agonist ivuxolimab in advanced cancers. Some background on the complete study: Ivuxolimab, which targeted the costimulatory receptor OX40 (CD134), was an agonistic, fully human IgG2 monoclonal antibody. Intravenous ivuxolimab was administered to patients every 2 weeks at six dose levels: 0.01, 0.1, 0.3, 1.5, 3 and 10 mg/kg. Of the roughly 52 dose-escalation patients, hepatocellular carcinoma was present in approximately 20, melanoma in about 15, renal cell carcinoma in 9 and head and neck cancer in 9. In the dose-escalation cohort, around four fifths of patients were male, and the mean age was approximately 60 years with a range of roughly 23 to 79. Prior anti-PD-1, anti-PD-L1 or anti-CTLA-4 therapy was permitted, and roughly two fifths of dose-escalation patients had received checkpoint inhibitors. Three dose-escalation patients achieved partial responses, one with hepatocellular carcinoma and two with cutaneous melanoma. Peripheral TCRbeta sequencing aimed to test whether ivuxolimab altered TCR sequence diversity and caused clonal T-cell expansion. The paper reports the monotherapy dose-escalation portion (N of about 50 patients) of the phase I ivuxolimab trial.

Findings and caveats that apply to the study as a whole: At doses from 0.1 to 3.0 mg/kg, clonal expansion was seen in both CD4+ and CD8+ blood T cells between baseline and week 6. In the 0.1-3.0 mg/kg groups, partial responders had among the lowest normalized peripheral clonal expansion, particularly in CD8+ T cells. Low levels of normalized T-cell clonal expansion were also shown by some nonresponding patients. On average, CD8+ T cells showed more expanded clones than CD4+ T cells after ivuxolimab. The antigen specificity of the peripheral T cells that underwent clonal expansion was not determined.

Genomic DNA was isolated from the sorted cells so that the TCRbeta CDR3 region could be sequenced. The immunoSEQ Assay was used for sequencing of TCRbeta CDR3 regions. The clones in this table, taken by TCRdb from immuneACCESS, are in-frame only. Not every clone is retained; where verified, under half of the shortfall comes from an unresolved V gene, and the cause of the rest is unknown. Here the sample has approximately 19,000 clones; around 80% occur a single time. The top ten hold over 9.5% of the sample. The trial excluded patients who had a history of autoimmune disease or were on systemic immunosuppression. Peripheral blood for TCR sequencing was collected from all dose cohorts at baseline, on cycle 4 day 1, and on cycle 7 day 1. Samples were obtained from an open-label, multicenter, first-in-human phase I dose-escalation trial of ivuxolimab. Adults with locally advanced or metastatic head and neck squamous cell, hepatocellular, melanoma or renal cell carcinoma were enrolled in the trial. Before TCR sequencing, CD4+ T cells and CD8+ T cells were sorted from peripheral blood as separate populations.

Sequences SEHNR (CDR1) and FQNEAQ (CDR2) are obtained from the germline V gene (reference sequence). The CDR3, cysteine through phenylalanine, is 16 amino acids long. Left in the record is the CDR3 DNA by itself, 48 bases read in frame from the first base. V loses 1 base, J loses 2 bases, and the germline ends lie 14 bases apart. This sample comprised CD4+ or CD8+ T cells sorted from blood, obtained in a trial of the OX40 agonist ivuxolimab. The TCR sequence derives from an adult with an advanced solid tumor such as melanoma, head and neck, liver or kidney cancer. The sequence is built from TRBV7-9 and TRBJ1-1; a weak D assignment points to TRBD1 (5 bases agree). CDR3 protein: CASSLEVYGGNTEAFF. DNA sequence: TGTGCCAGCAGCTTAGAGGTTTACGGGGGAAACACTGAAGCTTTCTTT.